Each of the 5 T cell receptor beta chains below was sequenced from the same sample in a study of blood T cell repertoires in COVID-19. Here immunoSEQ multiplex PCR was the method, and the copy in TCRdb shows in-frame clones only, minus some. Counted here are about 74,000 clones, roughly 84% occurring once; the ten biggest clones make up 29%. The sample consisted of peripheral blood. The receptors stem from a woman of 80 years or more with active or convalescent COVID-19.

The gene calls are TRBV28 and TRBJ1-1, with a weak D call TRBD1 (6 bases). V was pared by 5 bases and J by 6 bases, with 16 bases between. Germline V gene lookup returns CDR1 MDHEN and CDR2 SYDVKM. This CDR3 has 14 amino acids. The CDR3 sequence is CASSPTPHRAEAFF. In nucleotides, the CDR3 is TGTGCCAGCAGTCCCACCCCCCACAGGGCTGAAGCTTTCTTT.

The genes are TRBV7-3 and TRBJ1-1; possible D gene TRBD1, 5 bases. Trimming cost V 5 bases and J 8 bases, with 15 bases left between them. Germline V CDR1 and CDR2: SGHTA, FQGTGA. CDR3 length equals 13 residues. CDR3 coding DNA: TGTGCCAGCAGCCCCCGGACATCCTCCGAAGCTTTCTTT. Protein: CASSPRTSSEAFF.

CDR3 amino acids: CASSLNTFPNVWGTFYEQYF. The CDR3 nucleotides read TGTGCCAGCAGCTTAAACACTTTCCCGAACGTATGGGGGACTTTCTACGAGCAGTACTTC. The chain has TRBV5-4 and TRBJ2-7, with D possibly being TRBD2 (6 bases). The CDR3 runs to 20 residues. The V end lost 2 bases, the J end lost 3 bases, and 30 bases lay between the germline ends. The germline CDR1 and CDR2 sequences are SGHNT and YYREEE (reference sequence).

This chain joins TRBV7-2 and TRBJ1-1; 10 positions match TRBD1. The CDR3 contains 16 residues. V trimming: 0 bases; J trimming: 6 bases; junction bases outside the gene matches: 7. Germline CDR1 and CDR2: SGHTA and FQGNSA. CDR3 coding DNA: TGTGCCAGCAGCTTAGCGCGGACAGGGGGGTGGTCTGAAGCTTTCTTT. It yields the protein CASSLARTGGWSEAFF.

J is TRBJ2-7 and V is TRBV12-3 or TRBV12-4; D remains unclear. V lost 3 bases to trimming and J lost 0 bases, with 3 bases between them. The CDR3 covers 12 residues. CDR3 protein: CASSFYSYEQYF. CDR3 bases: TGTGCCAGCAGTTTTTACTCCTACGAGCAGTACTTC.